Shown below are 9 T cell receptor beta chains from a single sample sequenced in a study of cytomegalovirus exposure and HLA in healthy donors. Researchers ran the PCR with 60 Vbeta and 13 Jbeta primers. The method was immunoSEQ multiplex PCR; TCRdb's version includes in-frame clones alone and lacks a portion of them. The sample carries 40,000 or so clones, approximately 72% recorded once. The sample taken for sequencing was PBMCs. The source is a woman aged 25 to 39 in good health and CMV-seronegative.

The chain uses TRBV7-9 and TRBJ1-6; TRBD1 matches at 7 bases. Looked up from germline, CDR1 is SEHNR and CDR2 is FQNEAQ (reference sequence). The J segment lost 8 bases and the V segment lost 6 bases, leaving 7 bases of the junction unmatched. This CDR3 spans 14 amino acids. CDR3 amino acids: CASSSLTGDSPLHF. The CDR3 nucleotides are TGTGCCAGCAGTTCTCTTACAGGGGATTCACCCCTCCACTTT.

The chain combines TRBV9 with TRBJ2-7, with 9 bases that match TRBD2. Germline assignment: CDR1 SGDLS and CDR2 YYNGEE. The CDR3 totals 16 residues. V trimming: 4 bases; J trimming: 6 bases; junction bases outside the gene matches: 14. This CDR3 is CASSSRLAEGISEQYF. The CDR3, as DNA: TGTGCCAGCAGCTCTCGACTAGCGGAAGGGATTAGCGAGCAGTACTTC.

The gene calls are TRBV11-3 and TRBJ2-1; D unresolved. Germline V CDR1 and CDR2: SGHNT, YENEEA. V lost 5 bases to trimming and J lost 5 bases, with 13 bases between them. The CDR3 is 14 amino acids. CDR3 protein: CASSPRDNDNEQFF. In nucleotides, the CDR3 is TGTGCCAGCAGCCCCCGTGACAACGACAATGAGCAGTTCTTC.

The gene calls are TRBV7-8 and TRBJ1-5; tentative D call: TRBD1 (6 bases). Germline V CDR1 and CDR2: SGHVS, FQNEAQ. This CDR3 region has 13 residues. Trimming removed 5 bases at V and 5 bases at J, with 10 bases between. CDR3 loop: CASSHKGDQPQHF. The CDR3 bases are TGTGCCAGCAGCCACAAGGGGGATCAGCCCCAGCATTTT. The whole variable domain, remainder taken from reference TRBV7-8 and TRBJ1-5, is GAGVSQSPRYKVAKRGQDVALRCDPISGHVSLFWYQQALGQGPEFLTYFQNEAQLDKSGLPSDRFFAERPEGSVSTLKIQRTQQEDSAVYLCASSHKGDQPQHFGDGTRLSIL.

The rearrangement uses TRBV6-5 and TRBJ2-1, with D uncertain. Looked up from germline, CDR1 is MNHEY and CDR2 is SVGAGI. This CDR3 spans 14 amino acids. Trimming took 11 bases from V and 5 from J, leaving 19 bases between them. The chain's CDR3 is CAAVSRNINNEQFF. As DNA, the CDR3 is TGTGCCGCGGTCTCGAGAAATATCAACAATGAGCAGTTCTTC.

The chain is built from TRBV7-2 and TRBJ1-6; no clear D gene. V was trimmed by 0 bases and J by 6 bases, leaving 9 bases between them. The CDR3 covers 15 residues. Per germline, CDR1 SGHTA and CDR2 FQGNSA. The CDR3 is CASSLAAVLNSPLHF. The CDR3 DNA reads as TGTGCCAGCAGCTTAGCAGCGGTTCTTAATTCACCCCTCCACTTT. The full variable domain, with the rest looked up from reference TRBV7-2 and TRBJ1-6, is GAGVSQSPSNKVTEKGKDVELRCDPISGHTALYWYRQSLGQGLEFLIYFQGNSAPDKSGLPSDRFSAERTGGSVSTLTIQRTQQEDSAVYLCASSLAAVLNSPLHFGNGTRLTVT.

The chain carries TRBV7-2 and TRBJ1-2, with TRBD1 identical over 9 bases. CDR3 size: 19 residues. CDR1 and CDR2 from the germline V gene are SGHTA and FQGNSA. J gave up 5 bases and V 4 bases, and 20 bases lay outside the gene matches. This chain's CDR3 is CASSSIRTGVNLFRYGYTF. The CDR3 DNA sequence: TGTGCCAGCAGCTCTATAAGGACAGGGGTGAATTTGTTCCGGTATGGCTACACCTTC.

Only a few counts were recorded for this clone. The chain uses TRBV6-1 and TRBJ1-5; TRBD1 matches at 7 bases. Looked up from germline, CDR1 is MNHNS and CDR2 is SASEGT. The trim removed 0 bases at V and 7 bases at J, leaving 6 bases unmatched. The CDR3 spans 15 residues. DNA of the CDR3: TGTGCCAGCAGTGAAGCACCACAGGGGACCCAGCCCCAGCATTTT. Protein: CASSEAPQGTQPQHF.

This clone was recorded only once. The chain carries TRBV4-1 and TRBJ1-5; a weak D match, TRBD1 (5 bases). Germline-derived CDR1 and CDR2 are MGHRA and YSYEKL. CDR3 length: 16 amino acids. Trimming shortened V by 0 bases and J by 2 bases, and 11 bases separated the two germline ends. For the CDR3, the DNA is TGCGCCAGCAGCCAAGACGGGGGTATTGGCAATCAGCCCCAGCATTTT. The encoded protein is CASSQDGGIGNQPQHF.